The 19 T cell receptor beta chains below all came from one sample that was sequenced in a study of neoadjuvant anti-PD-1 for oral cavity cancer. Clones were read by immunoSEQ multiplex PCR, and TCRdb kept only the in-frame ones, dropping some. The repertoire includes tens of thousands of clones, approximately 80% of them detected once, and 2.5% to 3.5% sits in the top ten. This specimen was PBMCs, taken before nivolumab (anti-PD-1) treatment. These receptors all stem from a person between 40 and 85 years old with oral cavity squamous cell carcinoma.

CDR3 sequence: CASSQAEIYGYTF. The CDR3 bases are TGCGCCAGCAGCCAAGCAGAGATCTATGGCTACACCTTC. J is TRBJ1-2 and V is TRBV4-1; D not resolved. CDR3 length: 13 amino acids. V was cut by 1 base and J by 4 bases, with 7 bases left in between. The germline CDR1 and CDR2 sequences are MGHRA and YSYEKL.

The chain joins TRBV9 to TRBJ2-7; 13 bases are shared with TRBD2. This CDR3 is built from 16 residues. V dropped 3 bases and J dropped 4; count of bases not matched to a gene: 7. Germline assignment: CDR1 SGDLS and CDR2 YYNGEE. The CDR3 is CASSGPGTSGIYEQYF. The CDR3 bases are TGTGCCAGCAGCGGACCCGGGACTAGCGGGATTTACGAGCAGTACTTC.

This chain uses TRBV4-2 with TRBJ1-5; 11 bases agree with TRBD1. CDR3 length equals 16 residues. Germline trimming cut 3 bases from V and 4 bases from J; bases unmatched to any gene: 5. Per the germline V gene, CDR1 is LGHNA and CDR2 is YNFKEQ. Here the CDR3 reads CASSQTGTGGNQPQHF. The CDR3 coding sequence is TGTGCCAGCAGCCAGACCGGGACAGGGGGAAATCAGCCCCAGCATTTT.

The V call is TRBV6-1, the J call TRBJ2-7; D gene ambiguous. Trimming left V 6 bases short and J 2 bases short, with 8 bases between. The CDR3 spans 12 residues. Germline V lookup: CDR1 MNHNS, CDR2 SASEGT. For the CDR3, the DNA is TGTGCCAGCAGCCGGCTTACCTACGAGCAGTACTTC. Residues: CASSRLTYEQYF.

The chain has TRBV5-1 and TRBJ2-3; D is undetermined. The CDR3 is 15 residues long. In germline, CDR1 is SGHRS, CDR2 YFSETQ. Deletions cut 0 bases from V and 2 bases from J, with 10 bases between. The DNA of the CDR3 is TGCGCCAGCAGCTTGGAGTCCACCCCCACAGATACGCAGTATTTT. Its translation is CASSLESTPTDTQYF.

This clone was seen only once. The chain is built from TRBV27 and TRBJ2-1, with 12 bases matching TRBD2. Germline trimming cut 5 bases from V and 6 bases from J; bases unmatched to any gene: 17. The CDR3 loop spans 19 amino acids. Germline CDR1 is MNHEY and CDR2 is SMNVEV (reference sequence). The CDR3: CASSPGLAGHKAPSNEQFF. CDR3 in DNA: TGTGCCAGCAGTCCCGGACTAGCGGGGCATAAGGCCCCCTCCAATGAGCAGTTCTTC.

The table lists this clone with a few counts. This chain uses TRBV6-6 with TRBJ1-5; weak D call: TRBD1 (6 bases). There are 12 residues in the CDR3. V was cut by 11 bases and J by 4 bases, with 12 bases left in between. In germline, CDR1 is MNHNY, CDR2 SVGAGI (reference sequence). CDR3 bases: TGTGCCGCCCAAACAGGGAATCAGCCCCAGCATTTT. Protein product: CAAQTGNQPQHF.

This clone showed up just once. The chain uses TRBV5-6 and TRBJ2-1; a weak D match, TRBD2 (6 bases). The germline CDR1 and CDR2 sequences are SGHDT and YYEEEE. CDR3 length: 13 residues. Trimming removed 3 bases at V and 6 bases at J, with 10 bases between. The CDR3 DNA reads TGTGCCAGCAGCTACGGGACTGGCAATGAGCAGTTCTTC. Translating gives CASSYGTGNEQFF. The full variable domain, completed using reference TRBV5-6 and TRBJ2-1, is DAGVTQSPTHLIKTRGQQVTLRCSPKSGHDTVSWYQQALGQGPQFIFQYYEEEERQRGNFPDRFSGHQFPNYSSELNVNALLLGDSALYLCASSYGTGNEQFFGPGTRLTVL.

The chain couples TRBV30 to TRBJ2-1; TRBD2 aligns across 8 bases. Germline CDR1 GTSNPN, CDR2 SVGIG (reference sequence). The CDR3 is made up of 14 amino acids. The V and J ends lost 4 bases and 1 base, in that order; junction bases with no gene match: 3. The CDR3 nucleotides are TGTGCCTGGACGCCTAGCGGGTCCTACAATGAGCAGTTCTTC. Encoded protein: CAWTPSGSYNEQFF.

The CDR3 sequence is CASSYSNRGKGYTF. DNA for the CDR3: TGTGCCAGCAGTTACTCGAACAGGGGGAAAGGCTACACCTTC. This chain connects TRBV6-5 to TRBJ1-2; 8 nucleotides agree with TRBD1. The V gene end was trimmed by 0 bases and the J gene end by 8 bases; junction bases not matched to a gene: 5. Germline assignment: CDR1 MNHEY and CDR2 SVGAGI. The CDR3 totals 14 residues.

The chain joins TRBV4-2 to TRBJ1-3, with 7 positions matching TRBD1. The CDR3 consists of 21 residues. The junction had 21 bases not matched to a gene; V was cut back by 4 bases and J by 0 bases. CDR1 and CDR2 from the germline V gene are LGHNA and YNFKEQ. Written as DNA, the CDR3 is TGTGCCAGCAGCCTCCTAGGGGAACAGGGGCCCCTGAGCCTCTCTGGAAACACCATATATTTT. Protein: CASSLLGEQGPLSLSGNTIYF.

This clone was picked up one time. CDR3 sequence reads: CAWSKTGSYEQYF. CDR3 nucleotides: TGTGCCTGGAGTAAGACAGGCTCCTACGAGCAGTACTTC. The chain combines TRBV30 with TRBJ2-7; possible D gene TRBD1, 6 bases. CDR3 length: 13 residues. CDR1 and CDR2 from the germline V gene are GTSNPN and SVGIG (reference sequence). Trimming shortened V by 2 bases and J by 0 bases, and 8 bases separated the two germline ends.

The chain uses TRBV5-1 and TRBJ2-6, with 9 bases that match TRBD2. The CDR3 has 19 residues. CDR1 SGHRS and CDR2 YFSETQ come from the germline V gene. The V segment lost 0 bases and the J segment 0 bases; nucleotides outside the gene matches: 7. The CDR3 loop reads CASSLAPLAGHSGANVLTF. The DNA for the CDR3 is TGCGCCAGCAGCTTGGCCCCTCTAGCGGGACACTCTGGGGCCAACGTCCTGACTTTC.

J is TRBJ2-1 and V is TRBV10-1, with 9 bases identical to TRBD1. The CDR3 covers 17 residues. V was clipped by 5 bases and J by 3 bases; unmatched bases: 11. CDR1 is WNHNN and CDR2 is SYGVQD in the germline V gene (reference sequence). In DNA form, the CDR3 reads TGCGCCAGCAGTAAGGGGATACAGGGGGCTGTCTACAATGAGCAGTTCTTC. Amino acids: CASSKGIQGAVYNEQFF.

Here the CDR3 reads CASSRDFMGTDTQYF. DNA for the CDR3: TGCGCCAGCAGCCGGGACTTTATGGGCACAGATACGCAGTATTTT. V gene TRBV5-1 combines with J gene TRBJ2-3; D might be TRBD2 (6 bases). Germline CDR1 is SGHRS and CDR2 is YFSETQ. This CDR3 has 15 residues. V was shortened by 4 bases and J by 1 base, with 13 bases between the two germline ends.

On this clone: An end of the junction differs from the germline gene, which may be a read error. The chain recombines TRBV7-7 with TRBJ2-3; D is perhaps TRBD1 (6 bases). Germline V gene sequence: CDR1 SSHAT, CDR2 FNYEAQ (reference sequence). This CDR3 is built from 14 residues. The CDR3 reads CASSLGGEGDTQYF. DNA for the CDR3: TGTGCTAGCAGCTTAGGTGGAGAGGGGGACACGCAGTATTTT. Variable domain in full (rest from reference TRBV7-7 and TRBJ2-3): GAGVSQSPRYKVTKRGQDVTLRCDPISSHATLYWYQQALGQGPEFLTYFNYEAQPDKSGLPSDRFSAERPEGSISTLTIQRTEQRDSAMYRCASSLGGEGDTQYFGPGTRLTVL.

This clone was seen only once. The J gene is TRBJ1-1, the V gene TRBV7-8; D not certain. Trimming cost V 5 bases and J 7 bases, with 23 bases left between them. CDR1 is SGHVS, CDR2 FQNEAQ, per germline. The CDR3 consists of 16 residues. The CDR3 nucleotides are TGTGCCAGCAGCGCCCGGGATTTCTCCCTTTCGGGTGAAGCTTTCTTT. Residues: CASSARDFSLSGEAFF.

The chain joins TRBV5-6 to TRBJ1-3; D might be TRBD1 (6 bases). The V and J ends lost 0 bases and 3 bases respectively, with 7 bases between them. Germline V gene sequence: CDR1 SGHDT, CDR2 YYEEEE. This CDR3 comprises 14 residues. The CDR3 bases are TGTGCCAGCAGCTTGGTCAGGGGTGGAAACACCATATATTTT. This translates into CASSLVRGGNTIYF.

The chain recombines TRBV4-1 with TRBJ2-6, with D unresolved. The germline V gene encodes CDR1 MGHRA and CDR2 YSYEKL. The CDR3 runs 14 residues. V lost 4 bases to trimming and J lost 0 bases, with 4 bases between them. The CDR3 DNA reads TGCGCCAGCAGCCCTAGCTCTGGGGCCAACGTCCTGACTTTC. This gives the protein CASSPSSGANVLTF.